The 21 T cell receptor beta chains below all came from one sample that was sequenced in a study of beta chain features in type 1 diabetes. The authors reverse transcribed all of the isolated RNA, so sequencing captured expressed TCRB transcripts. Produced via immunoSEQ multiplex PCR; TCRdb's table is partial and in-frame only. There are roughly 300,000 clones in the sample; 14% occur only once, and 6.7% lies in the top ten. Specimen: central memory CD4+ T cells from blood. These receptors originate from a man aged 30 to 39 in good health.

At least ten counts were recorded for this clone. This chain joins TRBV14 and TRBJ1-1; 8 nucleotides line up with TRBD1. V was pared by 4 bases and J by 4 bases, with 8 bases of the junction left unmatched. Germline V gene data show CDR1 as SGHDN and CDR2 as FVKESK. This CDR3 spans 15 amino acids. CDR3 DNA: TGTGCCAGCAGCCGCCTGGGACAGGCGGGCACTGAAGCTTTCTTT. Its protein is CASSRLGQAGTEAFF. Supplemented by reference TRBV14 and TRBJ1-1, the full variable domain reads EAGVTQFPSHSVIEKGQTVTLRCDPISGHDNLYWYRRVMGKEIKFLLHFVKESKQDESGMPNNRFLAERTGGTYSTLKVQPAELEDSGVYFCASSRLGQAGTEAFFGQGTRLTVV.

The V and J genes are TRBV7-2 and TRBJ2-7, with TRBD1 matching over 8 bases. J gave up 6 bases and V 5 bases, and 9 bases lay outside the gene matches. The germline CDR1 and CDR2 sequences are SGHTA and FQGNSA. There are 14 residues in the CDR3. CDR3 in DNA: TGTGCCAGCAGCCTAGGATTACAGGGGGGCGAGCAGTACTTC. This translates into CASSLGLQGGEQYF.

J is TRBJ1-1 and V is TRBV7-2, with D unclear. In germline, CDR1 is SGHTA, CDR2 FQGNSA. The V gene lost 3 bases and the J gene lost 11 bases, with 13 bases spanning the gap. This CDR3 region has 12 residues. In nucleotides, the CDR3 is TGTGCCAGCAGCTTGGTGCCCCCTGGGGCTTTCTTT. Encoded protein: CASSLVPPGAFF.

This clone was picked up a small number of times. This chain uses TRBV19 with TRBJ1-2; unclear D gene. The CDR3 length is 15 residues. V was clipped by 7 bases and J by 8 bases, with 23 bases between them. Germline V gene sequence: CDR1 LNHDA, CDR2 SQIVND (reference sequence). The CDR3 nucleotides are TGTGCCAGTACTCCATCTTTCGGGTGGATTGGAGGCTACACCTTC. As protein: CASTPSFGWIGGYTF.

The J gene is TRBJ1-6, the V gene TRBV19, with 7 bases fitting TRBD1. The CDR3 spans 17 residues. Germline V CDR1 and CDR2: LNHDA, SQIVND (reference sequence). Trimming at V came to 2 bases and at J to 6 bases, leaving 10 bases not matched to a gene. CDR3 sequence: CASSIRGGSRGNSPLHF. The DNA of the CDR3 is TGTGCCAGTAGTATACGAGGGGGCTCTCGGGGTAATTCACCCCTCCACTTT.

A few counts support this clone. The CDR3 DNA reads TGTGCCAGCAGTTTATTTTTTCAGAACACTGAAGCTTTCTTT. It yields the protein CASSLFFQNTEAFF. This chain joins TRBV27 and TRBJ1-1; no firm D call. The CDR3 runs 14 residues. The germline gives CDR1 MNHEY, CDR2 SMNVEV (reference sequence). Deletions cut 1 base from V and 1 base from J, with 7 bases between.

This clone showed up just a few times. This chain joins TRBV15 and TRBJ1-2; unclear D gene. The CDR3 loop spans 15 amino acids. Germline values: CDR1 LNHNV, CDR2 YYDKDF (reference sequence). Trimming left V 6 bases short and J 4 bases short, with 18 bases between. The CDR3: CATREGTGSGYGYTF. The CDR3 nucleotides are TGTGCCACCAGGGAAGGTACGGGGTCGGGCTATGGCTACACCTTC. Looking up the rest from reference TRBV15 and TRBJ1-2 gives the full variable domain: DAMVIQNPRYQVTQFGKPVTLSCSQTLNHNVMYWYQQKSSQAPKLLFHYYDKDFNNEADTPDNFQSRRPNTSFCFLDIRSPGLGDTAMYLCATREGTGSGYGYTFGSGTRLTVV.

This clone was counted many times. This rearrangement joins TRBV28 to TRBJ2-5; TRBD1 is a possible D gene (6 bases). The CDR3 covers 16 residues. Trimming shortened V by 4 bases and J by 5 bases, and 20 bases separated the two germline ends. Germline CDR1 MDHEN, CDR2 SYDVKM. The DNA for the CDR3 is TGTGCCAGCAGTTCGCGGACCAGGGGTCGAAGGGAGACCCAGTACTTC. Amino acid sequence: CASSSRTRGRRETQYF.

The CDR3 sequence is CASSFGTGRETQYF. CDR3 DNA: TGTGCCAGCAGCTTCGGGACAGGGAGGGAGACCCAGTACTTC. This rearrangement joins TRBV7-9 to TRBJ2-5, with 9 positions matching TRBD1. Germline trimming cut 3 bases from V and 5 bases from J; bases unmatched to any gene: 4. CDR3 length equals 14 residues. Germline-derived CDR1 and CDR2 are SEHNR and FQNEAQ (reference sequence).

This chain joins TRBV18 and TRBJ2-5; D is undetermined. This CDR3 is built from 14 residues. Trimming removed 8 bases from V and 5 bases from J, with 18 bases in between. Per the germline V gene, CDR1 is KGHSH and CDR2 is LQKENI. CDR3 coding DNA: TGTGCCAGCCTGAAGATGTCATCCCATGAGACCCAGTACTTC. Amino acid sequence: CASLKMSSHETQYF.

This clone showed up many times. This chain joins TRBV10-2 and TRBJ1-5; TRBD1 might be the D (5 bases). CDR1 is WSHSY, CDR2 SAAADI, per germline. V lost 3 bases and J lost 5, with 11 bases in between. This CDR3 comprises 14 residues. Here the CDR3 reads CASSEGVSHQPQHF. The CDR3 DNA sequence: TGCGCCAGCAGTGAAGGGGTCTCCCATCAGCCCCAGCATTTT.

The V call is TRBV6-5, the J call TRBJ1-1; no clear D gene. Germline-derived CDR1 and CDR2 are MNHEY and SVGAGI. V was shortened by 2 bases and J by 4 bases, with 8 bases between the two germline ends. This CDR3 region has 13 residues. CDR3 in amino acids: CASSYERTTEAFF. As DNA, the CDR3 is TGTGCCAGCAGTTACGAACGTACCACTGAAGCTTTCTTT.

This clone was found once. The chain links TRBV6-1 to TRBJ1-2; D is uncertain. Deletions cut 2 bases from V and 7 bases from J, with 8 bases between. CDR1 and CDR2 from the germline V gene are MNHNS and SASEGT. This CDR3 has 12 amino acids. CDR3 protein: CASSEMGGGYTF. CDR3 DNA sequence: TGTGCCAGCAGTGAAATGGGCGGTGGCTACACCTTC.

The V call is TRBV12-5, the J call TRBJ1-5; D is undetermined. This CDR3 has 13 residues. From germline, CDR1 is LGHNT and CDR2 FRNRAP. The germline V and J ends were trimmed by 5 bases and 3 bases, with 8 bases remaining between them. The CDR3 coding sequence is TGTGCTAGTGGTCCGGGCGACAATCAGCCCCAGCATTTT. It codes for CASGPGDNQPQHF.

This clone was detected a few times. One end of the junction varies from germline; a read error may be responsible. The chain employs TRBV7-2 and TRBJ2-5, with 10 bases identical to TRBD1. The CDR3 runs 14 residues. Germline loops: CDR1 SGHTA, CDR2 FQGNSA. The CDR3 reads CASSLGTGEATQYF. DNA of the CDR3: TGCGCCAGCAGCCTTGGGACAGGGGAAGCGACCCAGTACTTC.

This clone was observed many times. The chain employs TRBV6-1 and TRBJ2-4; D is perhaps TRBD1 (6 bases). The CDR3 sequence is 15 residues long. Trimming removed 2 bases from V and 1 base from J, with 9 bases in between. Germline CDR1 and CDR2: MNHNS and SASEGT. This chain's CDR3 is CASSERTAAKNIQYF. In DNA form, the CDR3 reads TGTGCCAGCAGTGAAAGGACAGCTGCCAAAAACATTCAGTACTTC.

This clone was seen repeatedly, ten times or more. The chain couples TRBV11-2 to TRBJ2-3; tentative D call: TRBD2 (5 bases). Germline CDR1 SGHAT, CDR2 FQNNGV. This CDR3 comprises 11 residues. The germline V and J ends were trimmed by 5 bases and 10 bases, with 10 bases remaining between them. CDR3 region: CASSPGIAQYF. The CDR3 nucleotides read TGTGCCAGCAGCCCGGGGATCGCGCAGTATTTT.

This clone was seen a few times. V and J are TRBV7-6 and TRBJ1-1, with TRBD1 matching over 11 bases. Germline V gene sequence: CDR1 SGHVS, CDR2 FNYEAQ. This CDR3 has 15 amino acids. The J segment lost 1 base and the V segment lost 4 bases, leaving 2 bases of the junction unmatched. The CDR3, as DNA: TGTGCCAGCAGCTCCGGGACAGGGGGGAACACTGAAGCTTTCTTT. It translates to CASSSGTGGNTEAFF.

The V call is TRBV11-3, the J call TRBJ2-3; TRBD1 agrees at 7 bases. With V trimmed by 4 bases and J by 7 bases, 5 bases remained unmatched. The CDR3 contains 13 residues. Germline CDR1 reads SGHNT; CDR2 reads YENEEA. In nucleotides, the CDR3 is TGTGCCAGCAGCTCCGACAGGGTAAATACGCAGTATTTT. The encoded protein is CASSSDRVNTQYF.

This clone was found a few times. The chain carries TRBV11-2 and TRBJ1-5, with TRBD1 identical over 8 bases. The CDR3 is made up of 16 amino acids. After removal of 1 base from V and 1 base from J, the junction contained 3 bases not matched to a gene. CDR1 and CDR2 (germline): SGHAT, FQNNGV. CDR3 amino acids: CASSLGYRGSNQPQHF. The CDR3 bases are TGTGCCAGCAGCTTAGGGTACAGGGGGAGCAATCAGCCCCAGCATTTT.

The V and J genes are TRBV7-2 and TRBJ1-4; D remains unclear. The germline gives CDR1 SGHTA, CDR2 FQGNSA. CDR3 size: 15 residues. V was trimmed by 2 bases and J by 6 bases, leaving 13 bases between them. CDR3 loop: CASSLRESVYEKLFF. CDR3 nucleotide sequence: TGTGCCAGCAGCTTAAGGGAGTCGGTTTATGAAAAACTGTTTTTT.